This TCR beta chain was recovered during a study of T cell responses to AZD1222 COVID-19 vaccine (dated by TCRdb to about 2021). Turning to the overall study: AZD1222 recipients with second doses at about 4 weeks or about 12 weeks were pooled, because spike-specific TCR depth and breadth did not differ between schedules. Trial participants were enrolled by age into 18-55, 56-69 and 70-plus year subgroups, with roughly 160, 29 and 62 TCR-sequenced participants respectively. A total of just over 230 trial participants underwent TCR sequencing, of whom 207 received two doses of AZD1222 and roughly 25 received two doses of the MenACWY control vaccine.

The time point label of this sample denotes: baseline before first vaccination. Samples from vaccinated people were obtained from the UK trials COV001 and COV002, which included a single-blind randomized controlled phase 2/3 trial of AZD1222 (ChAdOx1 nCoV-19) in healthy adults. For TCRbeta chain sequencing, PBMC samples from trial participants were taken at day 0 and at day 28 after the second dose. Of note for this clone: No antigen is known for it. There are no base qualities to consult, and no much larger clone falls within one base.

Measured from the cysteine to the phenylalanine, the CDR3 is 14 residues long. The sequence is cut down to CDR3 DNA, 42 bases in frame from base 1. In the germline V gene (reference sequence), CDR1 corresponds to MNHNY and CDR2 to SVGAGI. The germline V end is reduced by 5 bases and the J end by 4 bases; junction bases left unmatched: 5. Here is what the overall study found, with its caveats: The whole spike protein was spanned by vaccine-associated CD4 TCRs, and dominant responses were seen in regions 160-218 and 743-854. Participants were mostly white British, with more females than males. The authors suggested clonal diversity may have been underestimated. After two AZD1222 doses, both the breadth and the depth of spike-specific TCRs were significantly higher than at day 0 and than in MenACWY recipients. Because no day 14 peak-response samples were available, the repertoires could be characterized only after the peak T cell response. In the small 56-69-year group, the increase in depth fell short of significance, most likely because of low power. Reportedly, close to half of the unique spike-specific TCRs recognized epitopes lying outside the regions that are mutated in the B.1.351 and B.1.1.7 variants. Conclusions about previously exposed vaccinees are limited, since just a handful of AZD1222 recipients were seropositive for SARS-CoV-2 at baseline.

The CDR3 regions of human TCRbeta chains were subjected to immunosequencing. On the authors' methods: Repertoire TCRs were matched against a reference library of SARS-CoV-2-specific TCRs generated with the MIRA antigen-specificity platform. Breadth meant the fraction of unique TCRs that were SARS-CoV-2-associated, whereas depth meant the fraction of total T cells that were SARS-CoV-2-associated. Using the MIRA data, every spike-specific TCR was mapped to the spike region that the TCR reacted to and assigned to either a CD4 or a CD8 class. Log10-transformed breadth and depth values were compared by one-way ANOVA with Sidak's multiple comparisons tests. Entries here come from immuneACCESS through TCRdb and include only in-frame sequences with V and J called. Some clones fail to appear in such tables; in the studies checked, an unresolved V gene covers under half of the shortfall, and the cause of the remainder is unknown. From that table come the V and J calls and clone size; the DNA was used to work out D and trimming. The table for this sample lists over 150,000 clones; 88% of them were counted only once. Around 3% of the sample lies in the top ten.

The chain is encoded by TRBV6-6 joined to TRBJ1-1; 9 nucleotides in the junction match TRBD1. This clonotype was obtained from an adult in good health. The sample in question was peripheral blood, obtained on day 0 of AZD1222 vaccination. The DNA sequence reads TGTGCCAGCAGTCGGGACAGGGTAAGCACTGAAGCTTTCTTT. This codes for CASSRDRVSTEAFF.